This entry lists 18 T cell receptor beta chains sequenced from one sample in a study of breast tumors, draining lymph nodes, adjacent tissues. TCRdb re-called the multiplex PCR reads through MiXCR, storing one row per CDR3 protein. Counted here are over 200,000 distinct CDR3 sequences, less than 45% occurring once; the ten biggest clones make up 3% to 4%. The lymph nodes were axillary draining lymph nodes from breast cancer patients. Sequencing was performed on axillary lymph node tissue. Receptors originate from a female donor with breast cancer. Some clones in this sample may be carry-over from other donors' samples.

CDR3 sequence (DNA): TGTGCCAGCAGCTTAGCTGTCACCGGGGCCAACGTCCTGACTTTC. Translation: CASSLAVTGANVLTF. The J gene is TRBJ2-6, the V gene TRBV7-9; D gene ambiguous. Germline V gene lookup returns CDR1 SEHNR and CDR2 FQNEAQ (reference sequence). Trimming stripped 0 bases from V and 4 bases from J, with 7 bases between. The CDR3 spans 15 residues.

This clonotype was picked up many times. The chain is built from TRBV9 and TRBJ1-2; the D gene is possibly TRBD1 (5 bases). This CDR3 contains 15 residues. CDR1 and CDR2 (germline): SGDLS, YYNGEE. Trimming took 4 bases from V and 7 from J, leaving 20 bases between them. CDR3 nucleotide sequence: TGTGCCAGCAGCTCCCGAGGGTGGGGCTCCTCTGGCTACACCTTC. Translated: CASSSRGWGSSGYTF.

Of note for this clonotype: A much more abundant neighbour one base away suggests this may be a read error. This CDR3 reads CASSPRRDSYEQYF. CDR3 coding DNA: TGTGCCAGCAGTCCACGCCGGGACTCCTACGAGCAGTACTTC. This chain links TRBV6-6 with TRBJ2-7; D is perhaps TRBD2 (5 bases). Germline V CDR1 and CDR2: MNHNY, SVGAGI (reference sequence). Trimming took off 5 bases at V and 0 bases at J, with 11 bases between the two ends. CDR3 size: 14 residues.

This clonotype was seen many times. V usage is TRBV11-2 and J usage is TRBJ1-4; 10 nucleotides agree with TRBD1. The trim removed 5 bases at V and 14 bases at J, leaving 14 bases unmatched. CDR1 and CDR2 (germline): SGHAT, FQNNGV. The CDR3 is 15 residues long. The CDR3 spells CASSPAPGQGTGLFF. For the CDR3, the DNA is TGTGCCAGCAGCCCTGCCCCGGGACAGGGGACGGGTCTGTTTTTT.

This clonotype appeared many times. The V and J genes are TRBV19 and TRBJ1-4; possible D gene TRBD1, 5 bases. The V gene lost 0 bases and the J gene lost 8 bases, with 7 bases spanning the gap. From germline, CDR1 is LNHDA and CDR2 SQIVND (reference sequence). The length of the CDR3 is 13 residues. The CDR3 DNA is TGTGCCAGTAGTATAGAGCGGGGGGAAAAACTGTTTTTT. Protein product: CASSIERGEKLFF.

In nucleotides, the CDR3 is TGTGCCAGCGGATCGCCCCCCGGGACAGAAAATGAAAAACTGTTTTTT. This gives the protein CASGSPPGTENEKLFF. The chain uses TRBV28 and TRBJ1-4, with 7 nucleotides matching TRBD1. Germline assignment: CDR1 MDHEN and CDR2 SYDVKM. The CDR3 has 16 residues. V shed 8 bases and J 5 bases; nucleotides not matched to a gene: 14.

CDR3 DNA: TGTGCCAGCTCACCACAGAAAGCGGACCTGGTCAGGACCCAGTACTTC. It translates to CASSPQKADLVRTQYF. This chain links TRBV18 with TRBJ2-5; possibly TRBD2 for D (5 bases). The V end lost 1 base, the J end lost 7 bases, and 19 bases lay between the germline ends. Germline CDR1 and CDR2: KGHSH and LQKENI. CDR3 length: 16 amino acids.

This clonotype was seen many times. The chain is built from TRBV28 and TRBJ1-6, with 8 bases aligning to TRBD1. The CDR3 has 13 amino acids. Germline trimming cut 6 bases from V and 9 bases from J; bases unmatched to any gene: 4. Germline loops: CDR1 MDHEN, CDR2 SYDVKM. The chain's CDR3 is CASRSGQASPLHF. The DNA for the CDR3 is TGTGCCAGCAGATCGGGACAGGCTTCACCCCTCCACTTT.

This clonotype was counted a few times. A much larger clone differs by one base, so this may be a read error. The genes are TRBV12-5 and TRBJ1-5, with D uncertain. Germline V gene lookup returns CDR1 LGHNT and CDR2 FRNRAP. V was pared by 5 bases and J by 0 bases, with 14 bases between. This CDR3 has 16 residues. The CDR3 protein is CASGLFDRASNQPQHF. The DNA for the CDR3 is TGTGCTAGTGGTCTTTTCGATCGGGCTAGCAATCAGCCCCAGCATTTT.

This clonotype was seen more than once but under ten times. The genes are TRBV30 and TRBJ2-4, with 14 bases that match TRBD2. V lost 5 bases, J lost 7 bases, and 4 bases stayed unmatched. The CDR3 length is 14 residues. Per the germline V gene, CDR1 is GTSNPN and CDR2 is SVGIG (reference sequence). This chain's CDR3 is CAWRTSGRSNIQYF. The DNA for the CDR3 is TGTGCCTGGCGGACTAGCGGGAGGAGCAACATTCAGTACTTC.

This clonotype showed up many times. V gene TRBV4-3 combines with J gene TRBJ1-6; D unresolved. The germline CDR1 and CDR2 sequences are LGHNA and YSLEER. Trimming removed 3 bases from V and 9 bases from J, with 9 bases in between. There are 13 residues in the CDR3. The CDR3 loop is CASSQSAGSPLHF. The CDR3 DNA follows: TGCGCCAGCAGCCAGTCGGCCGGTTCACCCCTCCACTTT.

Concerning this clonotype: A read error may explain this, as a much larger clone is one base away. The chain couples TRBV29-1 to TRBJ2-3, with 12 positions matching TRBD2. This CDR3 comprises 18 residues. Germline V CDR1 and CDR2: SQVTM, ANQGSEA. CDR3 loop: CSARVPSGRARGTDTQYF. CDR3 sequence (DNA): TGCAGTGCTAGAGTACCTAGCGGGAGGGCCCGGGGCACAGATACGCAGTATTTT.

This rearrangement joins TRBV11-2 to TRBJ2-5, with a tentative D call TRBD2 (5 bases). V lost 3 bases to trimming and J lost 4 bases, with 12 bases between them. The CDR3 has 14 residues. The germline V gene encodes CDR1 SGHAT and CDR2 FQNNGV. This chain's CDR3 is CASSFRGTPETQYF. CDR3 bases: TGTGCCAGCAGCTTTCGGGGTACCCCAGAGACCCAGTACTTC. Looking up the rest from reference TRBV11-2 and TRBJ2-5 gives the full variable domain: EAGVAQSPRYKIIEKRQSVAFWCNPISGHATLYWYQQILGQGPKLLIQFQNNGVVDDSQLPKDRFSAERLKGVDSTLKIQPAKLEDSAVYLCASSFRGTPETQYFGPGTRLLVL.

This clonotype occurred many times. The chain uses TRBV3-1 and TRBJ1-2; tentatively, D is TRBD1 (5 bases). Germline CDR1 and CDR2: LGHDT and YNNKEL (reference sequence). The length of the CDR3 is 15 residues. Trimming removed 3 bases at V and 2 bases at J, with 13 bases between. CDR3 coding DNA: TGTGCCAGCAGCCAGGCCTCTACAGGAAACTATGGCTACACCTTC. Translated, it gives CASSQASTGNYGYTF.

Regarding this clonotype: A read error is likely, as this CDR3 ends without the conserved phenylalanine or tryptophan. The chain combines TRBV29-1 with TRBJ2-1; 13 nucleotides align to TRBD2. The CDR3 sequence is 18 residues long. Per the germline V gene, CDR1 is SQVTM and CDR2 is ANQGSEA. Trimming took 3 bases from V and 5 from J; bases not matched to a gene: 13. The CDR3 coding sequence is TGCAGCGTTGACCCTTACCAGACTAGCGGGAGGTCCGACAATGAGCAGTTCCTC. This encodes CSVDPYQTSGRSDNEQFL.

The chain couples TRBV10-3 to TRBJ2-7, with TRBD2 identical over 14 bases. Germline lookup yields CDR1 ENHRY and CDR2 SYGVKD. The length of the CDR3 is 15 residues. The trim removed 10 bases at V and 5 bases at J, leaving 10 bases unmatched. The CDR3 coding sequence is TGTGCCACTGGACTAGCGGGAGGTCAGGAAAACGAGCAGTACTTC. Protein product: CATGLAGGQENEQYF.

Points on this clonotype: This sequence may be a read error, since a much larger clone differs from it by one base. The chain uses TRBV20-1 and TRBJ1-3; 8 nucleotides match TRBD1. Germline V gene sequence: CDR1 DFQATT, CDR2 SNEGSKA (reference sequence). This CDR3 region has 14 residues. CDR3 in amino acids: CSARKTGAGNTVYF. The CDR3 bases are TGCAGTGCTAGAAAGACAGGGGCTGGAAACACCGTATATTTT.

This clonotype was recorded a few times. A much larger clone differs by one base, so this may be a read error. This chain uses TRBV12-3 or TRBV12-4 with TRBJ1-5; D is undetermined. Trimming cost V 3 bases and J 11 bases, with 14 bases left between them. This CDR3 spans 13 amino acids. The CDR3 here is CASSFHHSGAQHF. The DNA of the CDR3 is TGTGCCAGCAGTTTCCACCATTCGGGTGCCCAGCATTTT.